Below are 15 T cell receptor beta chains sequenced from a single sample in a study of metastatic and nonmetastatic thyroid tumors. Patients underwent thyroid surgery, and none had received any treatment before it. TCRdb re-analyzed the PCR reads through MiXCR. The sample shows under 40,000 clones, more than 15% of them seen only once. Sequenced input: blood. These receptors came from a female donor with papillary thyroid cancer or a benign thyroid nodule (not recorded which). Some clones in this sample may be carry-over from other donors' samples.

This clone was observed at least ten times. V is TRBV15 and J is TRBJ1-1, with D possibly matching TRBD1 (6 bases). Germline V gene sequence: CDR1 LNHNV, CDR2 YYDKDF (reference sequence). With 6 bases removed from V and 0 bases from J, the gap between germline ends came to 14 bases. This CDR3 is built from 15 residues. CDR3 in amino acids: CATRETGAMNTEAFF. The CDR3 nucleotides are TGTGCCACCAGGGAGACGGGGGCGATGAACACTGAAGCTTTCTTT. The whole variable domain, remainder taken from reference TRBV15 and TRBJ1-1, is DAMVIQNPRYQVTQFGKPVTLSCSQTLNHNVMYWYQQKSSQAPKLLFHYYDKDFNNEADTPDNFQSRRPNTSFCFLDIRSPGLGDTAMYLCATRETGAMNTEAFFGQGTRLTVV.

This clone was seen repeatedly, ten times or more. The chain links TRBV5-1 to TRBJ1-2, with TRBD1 matching 8 bases. V dropped 5 bases and J dropped 2; count of bases not matched to a gene: 5. This CDR3 has 14 amino acids. CDR1 SGHRS and CDR2 YFSETQ come from the germline V gene. The CDR3 loop reads CASSSGGGNYGYTF. The CDR3 DNA is TGCGCCAGCAGTTCAGGGGGCGGAAACTATGGCTACACCTTC. Supplemented by reference TRBV5-1 and TRBJ1-2, the full variable domain reads KAGVTQTPRYLIKTRGQQVTLSCSPISGHRSVSWYQQTPGQGLQFLFEYFSETQRNKGNFPGRFSGRQFSNSRSEMNVSTLELGDSALYLCASSSGGGNYGYTFGSGTRLTVV.

For this clone: A read error may be the cause here, since a much bigger clone is one base away. V is TRBV12-3 or TRBV12-4 and J is TRBJ2-5; D is ambiguous. The CDR3 extends over 14 amino acids. V was shortened by 1 base and J by 8 bases, with 14 bases between the two germline ends. CDR3 protein: CASSLDTLIDTQYF. The CDR3 DNA is TGTGCCAGCAGTTTAGACACCCTAATAGATACCCAGTACTTC.

There are many counts of this clone. The chain employs TRBV12-3 or TRBV12-4 and TRBJ1-3, with unresolved D. Between the trimmed V and J ends, which lost 2 bases and 1 base, there was a span of 6 bases. The CDR3 totals 14 residues. CDR3 bases: TGTGCCAGCAGTTTACGGGGATCTGGAAACACCATATATTTT. Amino acids: CASSLRGSGNTIYF.

There are many counts of this clone. Since a much larger clone is just one base distant, this may be a read error. The sample holds other DNA sequences that translate to the same CDR3. The V gene is TRBV6-1, the J gene TRBJ2-7; 13 bases line up with TRBD2. CDR3 length: 14 residues. V lost 9 bases to trimming and J lost 7 bases; unmatched junction nucleotides: 9. Per germline, CDR1 MNHNS and CDR2 SASEGT. This chain's CDR3 is CASYGLAGAGEQYF. The DNA of the CDR3 is TGTGCCAGTTACGGACTAGCGGGAGCTGGTGAGCAGTACTTC.

This clone was recorded at least ten times. The chain couples TRBV28 to TRBJ1-5; no reliable D call. CDR3 length: 14 amino acids. The germline V gene encodes CDR1 MDHEN and CDR2 SYDVKM. V lost 5 bases and J 0 bases, leaving 8 bases between the germline ends. CDR3 region: CASSPGNSNQPQHF. Here the CDR3 DNA reads TGTGCCAGCAGTCCGGGGAATAGCAATCAGCCCCAGCATTTT.

This clone is labeled as medium-sized. This rearrangement joins TRBV24-1 to TRBJ2-3; D not certain. CDR3 length equals 16 residues. The germline V gene encodes CDR1 KGHDR and CDR2 SFDVKD. V shed 4 bases and J shed 0 bases, with 13 bases lying between them. The DNA of the CDR3 is TGTGCCACCAGTGACCCCCTGGGCGCTAGCACAGATACGCAGTATTTT. Its protein is CATSDPLGASTDTQYF.

This clone counts as medium-sized. This chain uses TRBV19 with TRBJ2-7, with 10 bases fitting TRBD1. The CDR3 contains 15 residues. Germline V gives CDR1 LNHDA, CDR2 SQIVND (reference sequence). V lost 3 bases and J lost 4; bases outside the gene matches: 6. CDR3 bases: TGTGCCAGTAGTATCTCACCGGGACAGGGGTACGAGCAGTACTTC. Its translation: CASSISPGQGYEQYF.

Ten or more counts support this clone. The V and J genes are TRBV27 and TRBJ2-5; maybe TRBD1 (6 bases). The ends were cut back, 5 bases at V and 1 base at J, with 11 bases in the middle. The CDR3 totals 14 residues. Per germline, CDR1 MNHEY and CDR2 SMNVEV (reference sequence). The CDR3 DNA is TGTGCCAGCAGTCCAAGGACAGCCCAAGAGACCCAGTACTTC. Amino acid sequence: CASSPRTAQETQYF.

Ten or more counts support this clone. This chain uses TRBV20-1 with TRBJ2-3, with 14 bases lining up with TRBD2. CDR3 length: 15 residues. V shed 6 bases and J 6 bases; nucleotides not matched to a gene: 8. Germline CDR1 reads DFQATT; CDR2 reads SNEGSKA (reference sequence). The CDR3 spells CSAKGLAGGSDTQYF. In nucleotides, the CDR3 is TGCAGTGCCAAAGGACTAGCGGGAGGTTCGGATACGCAGTATTTT.

This clone was recorded at least ten times. V usage is TRBV3-1 and J usage is TRBJ2-7; the match to TRBD2 covers 8 bases. Trimming took 1 base from V and 1 from J; bases not matched to a gene: 3. This CDR3 has 15 residues. Germline CDR1 reads LGHDT; CDR2 reads YNNKEL (reference sequence). This CDR3 reads CASSQGGLVSYEQYF. CDR3 DNA sequence: TGTGCCAGCAGCCAAGGGGGACTAGTTTCCTACGAGCAGTACTTC.

This clone was seen many times. The chain has TRBV4-1 and TRBJ1-2, with D possibly being TRBD1 (5 bases). The CDR3 extends over 17 amino acids. Looked up from germline, CDR1 is MGHRA and CDR2 is YSYEKL. Trimming took off 2 bases at V and 2 bases at J, with 18 bases between the two ends. CDR3 in DNA: TGCGCCAGCAGCCAAAGGCAAGGGGCAACCCCCAACTATGGCTACACCTTC. Residues: CASSQRQGATPNYGYTF.

The chain employs TRBV24-1 and TRBJ1-1; TRBD1 matches 8 bases. Per the germline V gene, CDR1 is KGHDR and CDR2 is SFDVKD. V shed 9 bases and J 2 bases; nucleotides not matched to a gene: 10. This CDR3 has 15 amino acids. The CDR3 coding sequence is TGTGCCACCGTCACTGGACAGGGATCTAACACTGAAGCTTTCTTT. Protein: CATVTGQGSNTEAFF.

This clone was observed at least ten times. The CDR3 region is CSARDPGRVSKNTDTQYF. The CDR3 DNA reads TGCAGTGCTAGAGATCCGGGCAGGGTCAGTAAAAACACAGATACGCAGTATTTT. The chain combines TRBV20-1 with TRBJ2-3, with D possibly being TRBD1 (5 bases). The length of the CDR3 is 18 residues. Germline V CDR1 and CDR2: DFQATT, SNEGSKA (reference sequence). V gave up 0 bases and J gave up 2 bases, with 21 bases separating them.

This clone came up many times. At one end, the junction sequence differs from germline, possibly due to a read error. V and J are TRBV7-3 and TRBJ2-6; TRBD2 matches at 10 bases. The CDR3 runs 10 residues. Looked up from germline, CDR1 is SGHTA and CDR2 is FQGTGA. The CDR3 loop reads CASIRVAGGF. The CDR3 coding sequence is TGTGCCAGCATTCGGGTAGCGGGAGGATTC.